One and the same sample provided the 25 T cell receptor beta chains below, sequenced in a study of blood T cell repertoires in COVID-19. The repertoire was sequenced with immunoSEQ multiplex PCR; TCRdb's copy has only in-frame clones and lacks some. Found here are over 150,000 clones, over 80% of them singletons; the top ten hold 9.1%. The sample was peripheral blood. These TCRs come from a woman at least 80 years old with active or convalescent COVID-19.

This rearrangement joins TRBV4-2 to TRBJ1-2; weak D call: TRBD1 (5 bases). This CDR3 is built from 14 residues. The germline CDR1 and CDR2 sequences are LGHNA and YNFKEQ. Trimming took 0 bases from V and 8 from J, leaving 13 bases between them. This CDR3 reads CASSQDLQGVGYTF. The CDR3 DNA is TGTGCCAGCAGCCAAGATTTGCAGGGTGTAGGCTACACCTTC.

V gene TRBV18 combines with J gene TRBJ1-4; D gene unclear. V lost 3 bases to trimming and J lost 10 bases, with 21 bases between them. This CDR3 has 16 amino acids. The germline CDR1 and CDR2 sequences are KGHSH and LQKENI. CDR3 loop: CASSPSDVPSEGKLFF. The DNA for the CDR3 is TGTGCCAGCTCACCCTCGGACGTCCCCTCGGAGGGAAAACTGTTTTTT.

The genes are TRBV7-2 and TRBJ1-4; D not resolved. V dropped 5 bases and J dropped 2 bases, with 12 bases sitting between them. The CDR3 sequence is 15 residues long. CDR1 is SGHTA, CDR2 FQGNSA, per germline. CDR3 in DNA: TGTGCCAGCAGCCCCCAGGCGGGGACTAATGAAAAACTGTTTTTT. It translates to CASSPQAGTNEKLFF.

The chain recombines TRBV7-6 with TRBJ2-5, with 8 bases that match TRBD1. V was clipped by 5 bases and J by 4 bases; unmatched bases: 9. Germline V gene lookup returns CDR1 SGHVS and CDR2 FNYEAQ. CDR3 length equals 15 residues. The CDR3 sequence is CASSVGQGSGETQYF. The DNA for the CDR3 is TGTGCCAGCAGCGTCGGACAGGGCTCCGGAGAGACCCAGTACTTC.

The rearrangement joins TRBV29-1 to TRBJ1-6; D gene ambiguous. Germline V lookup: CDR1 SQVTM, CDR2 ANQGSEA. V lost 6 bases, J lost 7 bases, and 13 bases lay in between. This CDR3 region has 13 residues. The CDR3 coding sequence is TGCAGCGTAGAGGAGGGCCCCAATTCACCCCTCCACTTT. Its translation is CSVEEGPNSPLHF.

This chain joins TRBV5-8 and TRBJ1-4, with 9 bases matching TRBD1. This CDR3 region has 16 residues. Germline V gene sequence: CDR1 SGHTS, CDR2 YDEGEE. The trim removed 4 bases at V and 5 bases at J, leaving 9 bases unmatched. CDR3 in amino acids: CASSTGSGTGNEKLFF. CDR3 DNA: TGTGCCAGCAGCACCGGATCCGGGACAGGGAATGAAAAACTGTTTTTT.

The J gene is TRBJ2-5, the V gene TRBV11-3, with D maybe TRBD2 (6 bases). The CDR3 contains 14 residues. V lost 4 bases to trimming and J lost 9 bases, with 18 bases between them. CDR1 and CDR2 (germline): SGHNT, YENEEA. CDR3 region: CASSYEGLLEAQYF. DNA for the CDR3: TGTGCCAGCAGCTATGAGGGACTCCTCGAGGCCCAGTACTTC.

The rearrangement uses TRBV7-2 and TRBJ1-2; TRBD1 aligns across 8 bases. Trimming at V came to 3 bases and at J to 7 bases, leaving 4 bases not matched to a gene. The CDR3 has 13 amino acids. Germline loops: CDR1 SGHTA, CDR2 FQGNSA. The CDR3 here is CASSFQGARGYTF. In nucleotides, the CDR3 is TGTGCCAGCAGCTTCCAGGGGGCTCGTGGCTACACCTTC.

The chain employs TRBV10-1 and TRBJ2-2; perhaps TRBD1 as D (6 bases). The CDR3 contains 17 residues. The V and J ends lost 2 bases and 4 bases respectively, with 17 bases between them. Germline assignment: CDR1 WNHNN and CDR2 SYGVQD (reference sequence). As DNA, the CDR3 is TGCGCCAGCAGTGAGGGGTGGGGGCGCTCGGGCACCGGGGAGCTGTTTTTT. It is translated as CASSEGWGRSGTGELFF.

The CDR3 DNA is TGTGCCTGGGCCCTCCGGGCTGAAGCTTTCTTT. Protein: CAWALRAEAFF. This chain links TRBV30 with TRBJ1-1; D is unclear. V shed 5 bases and J shed 6 bases, with 10 bases lying between them. Germline CDR1 and CDR2: GTSNPN and SVGIG (reference sequence). This CDR3 is 11 amino acids long. The full variable domain, in which reference TRBV30 and TRBJ1-1 provide the parts outside the CDR3, is SQTIHQWPATLVQPVGSPLSLECTVEGTSNPNLYWYRQAAGRGLQLLFYSVGIGQISSEVPQNLSASRPQDRQFILSSKKLLLSDSGFYLCAWALRAEAFFGQGTRLTVV.

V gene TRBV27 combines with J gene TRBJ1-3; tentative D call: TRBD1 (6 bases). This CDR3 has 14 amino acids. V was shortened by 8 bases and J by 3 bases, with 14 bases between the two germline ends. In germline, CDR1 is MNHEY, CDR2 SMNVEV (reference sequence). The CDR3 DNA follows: TGTGCCAGCTCGCAACAGGGTTATGGAAACACCATATATTTT. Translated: CASSQQGYGNTIYF.

The CDR3 sequence: CASSIDLWTSGAPGAKNIQYF. CDR3 DNA sequence: TGTGCCAGTAGTATAGATCTATGGACTAGCGGGGCCCCCGGGGCCAAAAACATTCAGTACTTC. The V gene is TRBV19, the J gene TRBJ2-4; the match to TRBD2 covers 12 bases. V shed 0 bases and J 1 base; nucleotides not matched to a gene: 13. Germline assignment: CDR1 LNHDA and CDR2 SQIVND (reference sequence). CDR3 length equals 21 residues. Full variable domain (missing parts from reference TRBV19 and TRBJ2-4): DGGITQSPKYLFRKEGQNVTLSCEQNLNHDAMYWYRQDPGQGLRLIYYSQIVNDFQKGDIAEGYSVSREKKESFPLTVTSAQKNPTAFYLCASSIDLWTSGAPGAKNIQYFGAGTRLSVL.

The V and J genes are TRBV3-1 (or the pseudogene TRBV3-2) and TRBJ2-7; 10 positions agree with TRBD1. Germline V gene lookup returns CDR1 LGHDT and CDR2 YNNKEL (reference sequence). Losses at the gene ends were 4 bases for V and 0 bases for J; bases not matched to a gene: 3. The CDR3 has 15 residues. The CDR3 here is CASSRWTGGSYEQYF. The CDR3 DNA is TGTGCCAGCAGCCGTTGGACAGGGGGCTCCTACGAGCAGTACTTC.

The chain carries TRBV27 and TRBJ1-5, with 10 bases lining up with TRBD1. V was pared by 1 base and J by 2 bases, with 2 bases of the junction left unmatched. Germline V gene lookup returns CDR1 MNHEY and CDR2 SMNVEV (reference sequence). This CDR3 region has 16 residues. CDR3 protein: CASSLFGQGGNQPQHF. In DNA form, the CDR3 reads TGTGCCAGCAGTTTATTCGGACAGGGGGGCAATCAGCCCCAGCATTTT.

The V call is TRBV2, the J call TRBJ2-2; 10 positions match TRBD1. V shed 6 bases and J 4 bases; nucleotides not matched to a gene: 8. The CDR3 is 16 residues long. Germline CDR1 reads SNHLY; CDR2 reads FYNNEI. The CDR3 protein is CASRTGQGVGTGELFF. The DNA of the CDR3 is TGTGCCAGCAGGACCGGACAGGGGGTAGGCACCGGGGAGCTGTTTTTT.

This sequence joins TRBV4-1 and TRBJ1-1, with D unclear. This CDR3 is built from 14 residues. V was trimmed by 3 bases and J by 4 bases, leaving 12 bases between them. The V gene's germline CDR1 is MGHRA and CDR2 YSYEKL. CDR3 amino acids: CASSQREVLTEAFF. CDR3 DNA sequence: TGCGCCAGCAGCCAGAGGGAGGTTCTCACTGAAGCTTTCTTT.

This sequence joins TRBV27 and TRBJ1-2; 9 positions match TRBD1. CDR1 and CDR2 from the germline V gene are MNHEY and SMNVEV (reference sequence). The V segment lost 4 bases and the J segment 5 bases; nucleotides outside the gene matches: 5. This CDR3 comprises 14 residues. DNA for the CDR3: TGTGCCAGCAGTTCGGCCGGACAGGGGTATGGCTACACCTTC. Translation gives CASSSAGQGYGYTF.

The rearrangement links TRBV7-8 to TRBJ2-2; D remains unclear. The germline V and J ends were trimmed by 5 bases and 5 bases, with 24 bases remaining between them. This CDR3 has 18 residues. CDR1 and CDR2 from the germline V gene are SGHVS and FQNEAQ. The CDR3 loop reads CASSPHRVAARGTGELFF. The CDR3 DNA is TGTGCCAGCAGCCCCCACCGGGTGGCAGCTCGAGGAACCGGGGAGCTGTTTTTT.

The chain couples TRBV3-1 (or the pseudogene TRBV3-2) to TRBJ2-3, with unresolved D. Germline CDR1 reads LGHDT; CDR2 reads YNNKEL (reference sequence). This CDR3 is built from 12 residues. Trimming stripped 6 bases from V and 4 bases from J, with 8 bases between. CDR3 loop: CASSPSPDTQYF. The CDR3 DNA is TGTGCCAGCAGTCCGAGCCCAGATACGCAGTATTTT.

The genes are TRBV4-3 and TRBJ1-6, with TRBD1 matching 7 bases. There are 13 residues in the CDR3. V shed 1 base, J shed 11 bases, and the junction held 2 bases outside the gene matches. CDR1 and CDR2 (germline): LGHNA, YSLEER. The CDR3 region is CASSQGQGAPLHF. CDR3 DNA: TGCGCCAGCAGCCAAGGACAGGGAGCACCCCTCCACTTT.

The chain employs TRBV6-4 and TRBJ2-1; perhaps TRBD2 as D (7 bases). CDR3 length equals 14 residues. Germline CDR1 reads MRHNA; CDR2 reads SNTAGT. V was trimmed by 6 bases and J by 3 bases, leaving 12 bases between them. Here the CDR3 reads CASSAGAYYNEQFF. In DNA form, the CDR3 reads TGTGCCAGCAGCGCGGGGGCCTACTACAATGAGCAGTTCTTC.

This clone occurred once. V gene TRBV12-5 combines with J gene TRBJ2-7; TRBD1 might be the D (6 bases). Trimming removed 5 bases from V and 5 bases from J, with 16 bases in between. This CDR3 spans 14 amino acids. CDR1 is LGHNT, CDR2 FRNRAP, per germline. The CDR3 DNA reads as TGTGCTAGTGGTCTGAGAGGACAGAGCCACGAGCAGTACTTC. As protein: CASGLRGQSHEQYF.

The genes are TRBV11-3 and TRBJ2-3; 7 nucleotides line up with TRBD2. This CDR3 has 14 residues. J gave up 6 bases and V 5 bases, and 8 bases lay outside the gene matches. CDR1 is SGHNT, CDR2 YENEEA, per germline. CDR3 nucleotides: TGTGCCAGCAGCCGCCTGGGGGGAGGGGATACGCAGTATTTT. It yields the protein CASSRLGGGDTQYF.

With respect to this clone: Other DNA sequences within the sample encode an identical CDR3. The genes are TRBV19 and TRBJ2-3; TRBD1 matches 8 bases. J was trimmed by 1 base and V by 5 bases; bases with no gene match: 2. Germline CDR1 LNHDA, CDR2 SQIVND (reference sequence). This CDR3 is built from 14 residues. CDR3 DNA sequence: TGTGCCAGTAGTCCGGGACAGGGCACAGATACGCAGTATTTT. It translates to CASSPGQGTDTQYF.

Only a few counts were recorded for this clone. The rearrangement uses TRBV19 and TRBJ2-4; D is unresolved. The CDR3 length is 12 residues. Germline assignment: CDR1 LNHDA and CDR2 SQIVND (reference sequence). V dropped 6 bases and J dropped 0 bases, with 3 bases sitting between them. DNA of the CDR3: TGTGCCAGTAGCCTAGCCAAAAACATTCAGTACTTC. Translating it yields CASSLAKNIQYF.